The 32 T cell receptor beta chains reported below all come from one sample, sequenced in a study of early T cells in non-severe SARS-CoV-2 infection. TCRdb reprocessed the 5' RACE reads via MiXCR and lists one record per CDR3 protein. The data contain 30,000 to 40,000 distinct CDR3 sequences, 5.8% of them singletons. The sequencing input was whole blood. Every receptor here comes from an adult who was a healthcare worker with PCR-confirmed SARS-CoV-2 infection or an uninfected control (not recorded which).

There are many counts of this clonotype. This chain links TRBV7-2 with TRBJ2-2; D perhaps matches TRBD1 (5 bases). CDR1 SGHTA and CDR2 FQGNSA come from the germline V gene. This CDR3 has 13 residues. V was pared by 4 bases and J by 7 bases, with 10 bases between. The DNA of the CDR3 is TGTGCCAGCAGCTCCCAGGGTCACGGGGAGCTGTTTTTT. The encoded protein is CASSSQGHGELFF.

This clonotype occurred a few times. The chain links TRBV4-3 to TRBJ2-7; 9 nucleotides line up with TRBD1. CDR1 and CDR2 from the germline V gene are LGHNA and YSLEER. The length of the CDR3 is 16 residues. The trim removed 4 bases at V and 5 bases at J, leaving 12 bases unmatched. The CDR3 reads CASSRGDGQGLDEQYF. The CDR3 region has the DNA TGCGCCAGCAGCCGAGGCGATGGACAGGGGTTGGACGAGCAGTACTTC.

This clonotype was seen ten or more times. The V call is TRBV9, the J call TRBJ2-1; D possibly corresponds to TRBD2 (7 bases). The CDR3 is made up of 16 amino acids. Trimming left V 2 bases short and J 3 bases short, with 15 bases between. CDR1 SGDLS and CDR2 YYNGEE come from the germline V gene. In DNA, the CDR3 is TGTGCCAGCAGCGTGACGGGGGGCTTAGACTACAATGAGCAGTTCTTC. It yields the protein CASSVTGGLDYNEQFF.

This clonotype came up a few times. The rearrangement joins TRBV29-1 to TRBJ1-6; tentatively, D is TRBD1 (5 bases). Germline assignment: CDR1 SQVTM and CDR2 ANQGSEA. V was trimmed by 4 bases and J by 8 bases, leaving 9 bases between them. The CDR3 spans 12 residues. The CDR3 DNA reads as TGCAGCGTTGGCTGGGGGGATTCACCCCTCCACTTT. Protein sequence: CSVGWGDSPLHF.

This clonotype was found a few times. The chain uses TRBV4-1 and TRBJ1-5; TRBD1 agrees at 9 bases. There are 16 residues in the CDR3. In germline, CDR1 is MGHRA, CDR2 YSYEKL. After removal of 4 bases from V and 3 bases from J, the junction contained 7 bases not matched to a gene. The CDR3 DNA is TGCGCCAGCAGCCCATTCGGACAGGGGACCAATCAGCCCCAGCATTTT. Translation: CASSPFGQGTNQPQHF.

The table lists this clonotype with many counts. The chain couples TRBV12-3 or TRBV12-4 to TRBJ2-3, with unresolved D. The CDR3 length is 13 residues. V was cut by 6 bases and J by 5 bases, with 12 bases left in between. The CDR3 DNA reads as TGTGCCAGCAGCTACGGCCCCCAAGATACGCAGTATTTT. This translates into CASSYGPQDTQYF.

Many counts were recorded for this clonotype. The V and J genes are TRBV20-1 and TRBJ1-1; the D is unclear. V was trimmed by 5 bases and J by 7 bases, leaving 17 bases between them. CDR1 is DFQATT, CDR2 SNEGSKA, per germline (reference sequence). The CDR3 is 13 residues long. As DNA, the CDR3 is TGCAGTGCTGCCATTAGGTCCGAAAATGAAGCTTTCTTT. Its protein product is CSAAIRSENEAFF.

The sample holds many counts of this clonotype. This chain joins TRBV29-1 and TRBJ2-7, with 10 bases fitting TRBD1. CDR1 is SQVTM, CDR2 ANQGSEA, per germline. CDR3 size: 12 residues. V lost 7 bases to trimming and J lost 10 bases; unmatched junction nucleotides: 10. The DNA for the CDR3 is TGCAGCGCCAGGGACAGGGGCATCGTCCAGTACTTC. This codes for CSARDRGIVQYF.

This clonotype came up once. The genes are TRBV7-6 and TRBJ2-7; D could derive from TRBD1 or TRBD2 (6 bases each). The CDR3 has 13 residues. V was trimmed by 2 bases and J by 5 bases, leaving 10 bases between them. Germline CDR1 SGHVS, CDR2 FNYEAQ. The DNA of the CDR3 is TGTGCCAGCAGCTTAAGGGGGAGGAACGAGCAGTACTTC. This sequence encodes CASSLRGRNEQYF.

This clonotype showed up many times. The chain combines TRBV18 with TRBJ2-1; D not certain. The CDR3 runs 13 residues. Germline V gene sequence: CDR1 KGHSH, CDR2 LQKENI. V was clipped by 1 base and J by 5 bases, with 6 bases between them. Written as DNA, the CDR3 is TGTGCCAGCTCACCACGTCTCGACAATGAGCAGTTCTTC. It encodes CASSPRLDNEQFF.

This clonotype was detected ten times or more. V is TRBV7-9 and J is TRBJ1-5; D is uncertain. Germline CDR1 reads SEHNR; CDR2 reads FQNEAQ (reference sequence). The length of the CDR3 is 13 residues. V lost 2 bases, J lost 6 bases, and 8 bases lay in between. CDR3 amino acids: CASSLFSSQPQHF. The CDR3 DNA reads TGTGCCAGCAGCTTATTTTCTAGTCAGCCCCAGCATTTT.

The rearrangement joins TRBV12-3 or TRBV12-4 to TRBJ2-5; D possibly corresponds to TRBD1 (5 bases). CDR3 size: 13 residues. The V end lost 2 bases, the J end lost 8 bases, and 12 bases lay between the germline ends. The CDR3 DNA follows: TGTGCCAGCAGTTTACGGCAGGGTGATACCCAGTACTTC. The encoded protein is CASSLRQGDTQYF.

This clonotype was found a few times. This chain connects TRBV6-1 to TRBJ1-5; 7 bases agree with TRBD1. Germline loops: CDR1 MNHNS, CDR2 SASEGT. The CDR3 runs to 14 residues. J gave up 2 bases and V 5 bases, and 3 bases lay outside the gene matches. CDR3 loop: CASSPGTGNQPQHF. In nucleotides, the CDR3 is TGTGCCAGCAGTCCCGGGACAGGCAATCAGCCCCAGCATTTT.

At least ten counts were recorded for this clonotype. The chain employs TRBV13 and TRBJ2-5; 16 bases are a match to TRBD2. Germline V gene data show CDR1 as PRHDT and CDR2 as FYEKMQ (reference sequence). CDR3 length: 20 residues. The ends lost 5 bases at V and 4 bases at J; junction bases unmatched: 16. This CDR3 is CASSRPPGLAGGALGETQYF. The CDR3 DNA is TGTGCCAGCAGCAGACCACCGGGACTAGCGGGAGGGGCGCTCGGAGAGACCCAGTACTTC.

This clonotype was observed at least ten times. V and J are TRBV27 and TRBJ1-2; D uncertain. The V end lost 5 bases, the J end lost 6 bases, and 25 bases lay between the germline ends. Germline CDR1 reads MNHEY; CDR2 reads SMNVEV (reference sequence). The CDR3 loop spans 17 amino acids. CDR3 loop: CASSQFSFGPSMDGYTF. The CDR3, as DNA: TGTGCCAGCAGTCAATTTAGTTTTGGACCCTCGATGGATGGCTACACCTTC.

The sample holds many counts of this clonotype. V gene TRBV9 combines with J gene TRBJ2-3; the D is unclear. CDR1 and CDR2 (germline): SGDLS, YYNGEE. Trimming stripped 2 bases from V and 1 base from J, with 14 bases between. The CDR3 runs to 16 residues. The CDR3 reads CASSVESAGRTDTQYF. The CDR3 coding sequence is TGTGCCAGCAGCGTTGAGTCGGCAGGCCGCACAGATACGCAGTATTTT.

This clonotype has a count of ten or more. The chain joins TRBV2 to TRBJ2-7; unclear D gene. V dropped 0 bases and J dropped 7 bases, with 16 bases sitting between them. Germline CDR1 is SNHLY and CDR2 is FYNNEI. The CDR3 runs 15 residues. The CDR3 coding sequence is TGTGCCAGCAGTGAAGCCGGCGTCCGGAGTAGGGAGCAGTACTTC. Protein sequence: CASSEAGVRSREQYF.

CDR3: CASSDNGQGRPDTQYF. The CDR3 DNA sequence: TGTGCCAGCAGTGACAACGGACAGGGGAGGCCAGATACGCAGTATTTT. The chain has TRBV6-4 and TRBJ2-3, with 9 nucleotides matching TRBD1. The germline CDR1 and CDR2 sequences are MRHNA and SNTAGT. The CDR3 spans 16 residues. Germline trimming cut 2 bases from V and 4 bases from J; bases unmatched to any gene: 7.

In this sample, this clonotype turned up many times. The J gene is TRBJ1-5, the V gene TRBV4-1; 9 nucleotides align to TRBD1. The germline gives CDR1 MGHRA, CDR2 YSYEKL. The CDR3 contains 16 residues. The trim removed 4 bases at V and 3 bases at J, leaving 7 bases unmatched. The CDR3 sequence is CASSPSGTGYNQPQHF. Here the CDR3 DNA reads TGCGCCAGCAGCCCTTCCGGGACAGGGTACAATCAGCCCCAGCATTTT.

This clonotype was observed at least ten times. The chain recombines TRBV29-1 with TRBJ1-1; D is unclear. CDR1 and CDR2 from the germline V gene are SQVTM and ANQGSEA. This CDR3 region has 11 residues. Trimming shortened V by 6 bases and J by 6 bases, and 11 bases separated the two germline ends. CDR3 in DNA: TGCAGCGTCGGTCTAGGGCCTGAAGCTTTCTTT. Encoded protein: CSVGLGPEAFF.

This clonotype was detected ten times or more. CDR3 bases: TGTGCCAGCAGCAAGAGGAGGATGAACACTGAAGCTTTCTTT. Its protein product is CASSKRRMNTEAFF. The chain combines TRBV6-2 or TRBV6-3 with TRBJ1-1; D is undetermined. V gave up 6 bases and J gave up 0 bases, with 11 bases separating them. Germline CDR1 MNHEY, CDR2 SVGEGT. This CDR3 contains 14 residues.

This clonotype appeared many times. The chain employs TRBV19 and TRBJ2-1, with D possibly being TRBD2 (6 bases). Germline CDR1 reads LNHDA; CDR2 reads SQIVND (reference sequence). V dropped 3 bases and J dropped 9 bases, with 18 bases sitting between them. The CDR3 loop spans 15 amino acids. CDR3 nucleotide sequence: TGTGCCAGTAGTATGGTTAGCGGAAAAGGTGGTGAGCAGTTCTTC. Protein: CASSMVSGKGGEQFF.

This clonotype was detected many times. The V and J genes are TRBV12-5 and TRBJ2-5; tentative D call: TRBD1 (6 bases). This CDR3 spans 17 amino acids. Germline assignment: CDR1 LGHNT and CDR2 FRNRAP. V dropped 0 bases and J dropped 3 bases, with 17 bases sitting between them. The CDR3 reads CASGLVVRQVGEETQYF. In DNA, the CDR3 is TGTGCTAGTGGTTTGGTAGTCCGACAGGTGGGAGAAGAGACCCAGTACTTC.

This clonotype was recorded at least ten times. Its ends do not fully match the called genes, so a read error is possible. The chain couples TRBV20-1 to TRBJ2-7; no reliable D call. This CDR3 is built from 13 residues. Germline V lookup: CDR1 DFQATT, CDR2 SNEGSKA (reference sequence). The DNA of the CDR3 is TGCAGTGCGCCGGGTAGGGCCTCCGACGAGCAGTACTTC. Its protein product is CSAPGRASDEQYF.

This clonotype is medium-sized within its sample. The V and J genes are TRBV12-3 or TRBV12-4 and TRBJ1-4, with D unclear. The V end lost 8 bases, the J end lost 8 bases, and 12 bases lay between the germline ends. CDR3 length: 12 residues. CDR3 in amino acids: CASAIVEEKLFF. The CDR3 DNA sequence: TGTGCCAGCGCCATCGTGGAGGAAAAACTGTTTTTT.

This sequence joins TRBV9 and TRBJ2-7; D is uncertain. Germline V gene lookup returns CDR1 SGDLS and CDR2 YYNGEE. V was trimmed by 0 bases and J by 2 bases, leaving 18 bases between them. This CDR3 is built from 17 residues. The DNA of the CDR3 is TGTGCCAGCAGCGTAGCGGTTTCCTTAACCCGGCCCTACGAGCAGTACTTC. As protein: CASSVAVSLTRPYEQYF. The full variable domain, in which reference TRBV9 and TRBJ2-7 provide the parts outside the CDR3, is DSGVTQTPKHLITATGQRVTLRCSPRSGDLSVYWYQQSLDQGLQFLIQYYNGEERAKGNILERFSAQQFPDLHSELNLSSLELGDSALYFCASSVAVSLTRPYEQYFGPGTRLTVT.

This clonotype appeared many times. The chain recombines TRBV12-3 or TRBV12-4 with TRBJ2-4; perhaps TRBD1 as D (5 bases). Trimming cost V 5 bases and J 7 bases, with 9 bases left between them. The CDR3 is 12 amino acids. The CDR3 coding sequence is TGTGCCAGCAGTCCCCCAGGGAACATTCAGTACTTC. The encoded protein is CASSPPGNIQYF.

Ten or more counts support this clonotype. J is TRBJ2-1 and V is TRBV5-4; 7 bases fit TRBD1. The CDR3 runs 15 residues. V shed 4 bases and J 3 bases; nucleotides not matched to a gene: 7. Germline V gives CDR1 SGHNT, CDR2 YYREEE (reference sequence). The CDR3 region is CASSLPRGLYNEQFF. For the CDR3, the DNA is TGTGCCAGCAGCCTACCGAGGGGGCTCTACAATGAGCAGTTCTTC.

This clonotype occurred many times. The genes are TRBV4-1 and TRBJ1-2, with TRBD1 matching 9 bases. V trimming: 1 base; J trimming: 3 bases; junction bases outside the gene matches: 0. The CDR3 covers 14 residues. CDR1 is MGHRA and CDR2 is YSYEKL in the germline V gene. The DNA of the CDR3 is TGCGCCAGCAGCCAAGGGGACAGGGACTATGGCTACACCTTC. This gives the protein CASSQGDRDYGYTF.

This clonotype was counted many times. The V and J genes are TRBV5-5 and TRBJ1-5; D call uncertain. The V end was cut by 2 bases, the J end by 0 bases, with 12 bases between. The CDR3 runs to 16 residues. Germline V gene lookup returns CDR1 SGHKS and CDR2 YYEKEE (reference sequence). The CDR3 coding sequence is TGTGCCAGCAGCTTCGGACCACTCTATAGCAATCAGCCCCAGCATTTT. It encodes CASSFGPLYSNQPQHF.

There are many counts of this clonotype. The CDR3 nucleotides read TGTGCCAGCAGCCCCTTCCCCGGGGTGTTCTTC. Amino acid sequence: CASSPFPGVFF. This chain uses TRBV6-1 with TRBJ2-1, with a possible D match to TRBD2 (5 bases). The CDR3 runs 11 residues. Per the germline V gene, CDR1 is MNHNS and CDR2 is SASEGT. V was pared by 6 bases and J by 15 bases, with 15 bases between.

The V gene is TRBV2, the J gene TRBJ2-1; TRBD2 agrees at 14 bases. Per germline, CDR1 SNHLY and CDR2 FYNNEI. This CDR3 has 15 amino acids. Trimming took 6 bases from V and 7 from J; bases not matched to a gene: 5. CDR3 loop: CASRRGLAGANEQFF. The DNA of the CDR3 is TGTGCCAGCAGGAGGGGACTAGCGGGAGCAAATGAGCAGTTCTTC.